Below, 2 T cell receptor beta chains from the same sample are listed, as sequenced in a study of T cell responses to AZD1222 COVID-19 vaccine. Libraries were prepared by immunoSEQ multiplex PCR; TCRdb keeps only in-frame clonotypes and omits some of them. The sample has around 100,000 clones; over 90% are singletons. This sample comprised peripheral blood, obtained on day 0 of AZD1222 vaccination. These receptors all stem from an adult in good health.

The chain is built from TRBV15 and TRBJ1-5; 7 bases are shared with TRBD1. Trimming took 3 bases from V and 5 from J; bases not matched to a gene: 4. The CDR3 has 14 residues. Germline V CDR1 and CDR2: LNHNV, YYDKDF (reference sequence). The CDR3 loop is CATSRDRIYQPQHF. Written as DNA, the CDR3 is TGTGCCACCAGCAGGGACAGGATTTATCAGCCCCAGCATTTT.

This rearrangement joins TRBV19 to TRBJ2-2; 7 bases agree with TRBD2. The germline gives CDR1 LNHDA, CDR2 SQIVND (reference sequence). CDR3 size: 16 residues. Trimming at V came to 9 bases and at J to 7 bases, leaving 17 bases not matched to a gene. This CDR3 reads CASLYTSAPYDGELFF. Written as DNA, the CDR3 is TGTGCCAGCTTATATACTAGCGCCCCTTATGACGGGGAGCTGTTTTTT.